This paragraph covers one TCR beta chain sequence. Its antigen is unidentified. The data belong to a study of cytotoxic CD8 clonotypes in ibrutinib-treated CLL. About the study: Patient counts were about a dozen relapsed/refractory, about 14 treatment-naive and about 17 IGHV unmutated.

General study points: Relative to age-matched healthy donors, clonality at baseline was higher, and it tracked circulating CD8+ T-cell counts. A rise in clonality was seen at ibrutinib response, and a fall back toward baseline was seen at progression.

Data came from immunoSEQ multiplex PCR; TCRdb stores just in-frame clones and leaves some out. The top ten clones hold less than 6% of a sample with about 180,000 clones, more than 80% of them seen once. The sample in question was PBMCs, obtained after 24 months of ibrutinib treatment. The sequence was collected from a human donor with chronic lymphocytic leukemia.

The CDR3 loop is CATSRVLGRRDEQYF. CDR3 DNA: TGTGCCACCAGCAGAGTCTTAGGGAGGCGAGACGAGCAGTACTTC. The chain carries TRBV15 and TRBJ2-7; tentatively, D is TRBD2 (6 bases). The CDR3 has 15 amino acids. Per the germline V gene, CDR1 is LNHNV and CDR2 is YYDKDF (reference sequence). V was pared by 1 base and J by 5 bases, with 15 bases between. Filled out from reference TRBV15 and TRBJ2-7, the complete variable domain reads DAMVIQNPRYQVTQFGKPVTLSCSQTLNHNVMYWYQQKSSQAPKLLFHYYDKDFNNEADTPDNFQSRRPNTSFCFLDIRSPGLGDTAMYLCATSRVLGRRDEQYFGPGTRLTVT.